This T cell receptor beta chain was captured in a study of breast tumors, draining lymph nodes, adjacent tissues. Study observations and caveats: That most tumor T cells come from lymph nodes remained unproven. Tumor repertoires ranked between lymph nodes and nontumor tissue in diversity, with V and J gene preferences. Luminal-like breast cancer showed significantly higher tumor–nontumor repertoire similarity than basal-like. The data were judged consistent with most tumor T cells coming from lymph node and expanding in tumor.

TCRdb itself ran the multiplex PCR reads through MiXCR, one entry per CDR3 protein. Here the sample spans 23,000 or so distinct CDR3 sequences, roughly three fifths being singletons. J lost 5 bases, V lost 0 bases, and 3 bases had no gene match. This CDR3 has 17 amino acids. Germline V gene data show CDR1 as MGHRA and CDR2 as YSYEKL. Comment on this clonotype: Its antigen is currently unknown.

The V call is TRBV4-1, the J call TRBJ2-5, with 16 bases matching TRBD2. The sample taken for sequencing was tumor-adjacent breast tissue. This clonotype was sampled from a female donor with breast cancer. Some clones in this sample may be carry-over from other donors' samples. The chain's CDR3 is CASSQEGLAGGGETQYF. The CDR3 DNA sequence: TGCGCCAGCAGCCAAGAGGGACTAGCGGGGGGGGGTGAGACCCAGTACTTC.